The T cell receptor (beta chain) described here comes from a study of T cell responses to AZD1222 COVID-19 vaccine. Study observations and caveats: Elevations in Spike-specific TCR breadth and depth followed administration of two AZD1222 doses.

As regards this clone: Its antigen remains unidentified.

Profiled with immunoSEQ multiplex PCR; TCRdb holds only in-frame clones, not every one. The sample yields approximately 200,000 clones, approximately 93% seen once. CDR3 size: 12 residues. V shed 4 bases and J shed 8 bases, with 9 bases lying between them. Germline values: CDR1 SNHLY, CDR2 FYNNEI. Sample: peripheral blood, taken 28 days after the second AZD1222 dose. The TCR originated in an adult who received the AZD1222 COVID-19 vaccine. The genes are TRBV2 and TRBJ2-1; D is perhaps TRBD1 (6 bases). Here the CDR3 reads CASSAQGYEQFF. The CDR3 region has the DNA TGTGCCAGCAGTGCACAGGGCTATGAGCAGTTCTTC.